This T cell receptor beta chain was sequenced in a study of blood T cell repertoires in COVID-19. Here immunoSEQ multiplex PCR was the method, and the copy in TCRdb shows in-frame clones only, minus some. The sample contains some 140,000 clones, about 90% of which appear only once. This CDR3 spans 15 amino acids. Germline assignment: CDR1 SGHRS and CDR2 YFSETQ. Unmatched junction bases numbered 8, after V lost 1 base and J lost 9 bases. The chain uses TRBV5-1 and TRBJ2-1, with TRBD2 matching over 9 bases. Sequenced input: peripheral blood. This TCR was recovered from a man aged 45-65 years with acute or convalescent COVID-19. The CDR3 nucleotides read TGCGCCAGCAGCTTGAGTAGCGGGAGCGGAGGTGAGCAGTTCTTC. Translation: CASSLSSGSGGEQFF.